Listed below are T cell receptor beta chains from one sample, sequenced in a study of identical twins. TCRdb fed the 5' RACE reads into MiXCR, producing one record per CDR3 protein. Of 450,000 or so distinct CDR3 sequences listed, 20% to 25% are singletons. These data are also associated with another study on T cells expressing NK-cell markers.

The sample comprised CD4+ T cells sorted from blood. The receptor set was obtained from a woman aged 18 to 35 in good health. The CDR3 runs from the conserved cysteine through the conserved F or W. The D gene is left open where the match is weak. Size is stated for part of the rows, as once, few or many counts, or as a class when the clone is expanded.

few | - | TRBJ2-7 | TRBV3-1 | CASSQSGTHNEQYF | TGTGCCAGCAGCCAATCCGGGACCCATAACGAGCAGTACTTC
- | - | TRBJ1-5 | TRBV21-1 | CASSNPREPHF | TGTGCCAGCAGCAATCCCAGGGAACCACATTTT
many | TRBD2 | TRBJ2-3 | TRBV12-3/TRBV12-4 | CASSPRLAGGRTSTDTQYF | TGTGCCAGCAGTCCCCGACTAGCGGGAGGCCGCACCAGCACAGATACGCAGTATTTT
few | - | TRBJ2-1 | TRBV12-3/TRBV12-4 | CASSPIQDEQFF | TGTGCCAGCAGCCCCATCCAGGATGAGCAGTTCTTC
few | TRBD1 | TRBJ2-7 | TRBV2 | CASGADRVYEQYF | TGTGCCAGTGGCGCCGACAGGGTATACGAGCAGTACTTC
few | TRBD2 | TRBJ2-1 | TRBV3-1 | CASSPGDYLF | TGTGCCAGCAGCCCCGGGGACTACTTGTTC
few | - | TRBJ2-3 | TRBV20-1 | CSARTMTDTQYF | TGCAGTGCTCGAACCATGACAGATACGCAGTATTTT
- | TRBD1 | TRBJ1-1 | TRBV29-1 | CSVLDRGAAFF | TGCAGCGTGCTAGACAGGGGAGCAGCTTTCTTT
few | TRBD1 | TRBJ2-2 | TRBV5-1 | CASWGTGRNTGELFF | TGCGCCAGTTGGGGGACAGGCCGGAACACCGGGGAGCTGTTTTTT
- | TRBD1 | TRBJ2-3 | TRBV5-1 | CASSLDRGIDTQYF | TGCGCCAGCAGCTTGGACAGGGGGATAGATACGCAGTATTTT
- | - | TRBJ1-4 | TRBV20-1 | CSAPTGIYNEKLFF | TGCAGTGCGCCTACCGGGATATATAATGAAAAACTGTTTTTT
once | TRBD2 | TRBJ2-3 | TRBV20-1 | CSAEIGTTSTDTQYF | TGCAGTGCTGAAATCGGGACTACTAGCACAGATACGCAGTATTTT
few | - | TRBJ2-3 | TRBV7-2 | CASSPPRGGTQYF | TGTGCCAGCAGCCCCCCTCGGGGAGGAACGCAGTATTTT
- | - | TRBJ2-1 | TRBV11-2 | CASSPPGFIYNEQFF | TGTGCCAGCAGCCCACCAGGGTTTATCTACAATGAGCAGTTCTTC
- | - | TRBJ2-1 | TRBV3-1 | CASSTIGGGGYNEQFF | TGTGCCAGCAGCACTATCGGGGGCGGGGGATACAATGAGCAGTTCTTC
few | - | TRBJ2-1 | TRBV11-2 | CASSLGGLRGINEQFF | TGTGCCAGCAGCTTGGGAGGCCTTAGGGGGATAAATGAGCAGTTCTTC
many | TRBD1 | TRBJ2-7 | TRBV29-1 | CSEWGQLTYEQYF | TGCAGCGAATGGGGACAGCTCACCTACGAGCAGTACTTC
once | - | TRBJ2-5 | TRBV20-1 | CSAGDRETQYF | TGCAGTGCGGGGGATCGGGAGACCCAGTACTTC
- | - | TRBJ1-1 | TRBV11-2 | CASSSWGGLTEAFF | TGTGCCAGCAGCTCATGGGGGGGGCTCACTGAAGCTTTCTTT
few | TRBD1 | TRBJ2-2 | TRBV11-1 | CASSLGTLTGRVTGELFF | TGTGCCAGCAGCTTAGGAACATTGACAGGGCGCGTCACCGGGGAGCTGTTTTTT
- | - | TRBJ1-5 | TRBV12-3/TRBV12-4 | CASSLGQKNQPQHF | TGTGCCAGCAGCCTCGGACAGAAAAATCAGCCCCAGCATTTT
few | - | TRBJ2-3 | TRBV5-1 | CASSHGTPKADTQYF | TGCGCCAGCAGCCACGGGACTCCTAAGGCAGATACGCAGTATTTT
- | - | TRBJ2-4 | TRBV9 | CACSPGAIPGRLAKNIQYF | TGTGCCTGCTCCCCGGGGGCTATCCCGGGGCGCTTAGCCAAAAACATTCAGTACTTC
few | - | TRBJ1-1 | TRBV19 | CAARGPRLMNTEAFF | TGTGCCGCCCGGGGCCCAAGACTAATGAACACTGAAGCTTTCTTT
few | - | TRBJ2-7 | TRBV20-1 | CSANRGGVSYEQYF | TGCAGTGCCAACCGGGGCGGGGTATCCTACGAGCAGTACTTC
few | - | TRBJ1-4 | TRBV5-6 | CASSLEVATNEKLFF | TGTGCCAGCAGCTTGGAGGTTGCAACTAATGAAAAACTGTTTTTT
- | - | TRBJ2-7 | TRBV11-2 | CASSLIPFGGVSSYEQYF | TGTGCCAGCAGCTTAATTCCATTCGGCGGGGTGAGCTCCTACGAGCAGTACTTC
- | - | TRBJ2-6 | TRBV11-2 | CASSPRGGTRSGANVLTF | TGTGCCAGCAGCCCAAGGGGGGGAACCCGCTCTGGGGCCAACGTCCTGACTTTC
- | TRBD1 | TRBJ2-7 | TRBV3-1 | CASSHAPGTASYEQYF | TGTGCCAGCAGCCACGCCCCAGGGACAGCGAGCTACGAGCAGTACTTC
many | - | TRBJ2-1 | TRBV20-1 | CSANGGPGEQFF | TGCAGTGCTAATGGAGGGCCGGGTGAGCAGTTCTTC
- | - | TRBJ2-4 | TRBV4-2 | CASSQEGTRHQNIQYF | TGTGCCAGCAGCCAAGAAGGGACTCGCCACCAAAACATTCAGTACTTC
- | TRBD2 | TRBJ2-7 | TRBV5-1 | CASSIGTSADPYEQYF | TGCGCCAGCAGCATCGGGACTAGCGCCGACCCCTACGAGCAGTACTTC
- | - | TRBJ1-3 | TRBV6-1 | CASSEQGTGNTIYF | TGTGCCAGCAGTGAACAGGGGACTGGAAACACCATATATTTT
- | TRBD1 | TRBJ2-6 | TRBV20-1 | CSMDRVTGANVLTF | TGCAGCATGGACAGGGTGACTGGGGCCAACGTCCTGACTTTC
- | - | TRBJ2-7 | TRBV6-6 | CATAEYYEQYF | TGTGCGACAGCGGAGTACTACGAGCAGTACTTC
- | - | TRBJ1-1 | TRBV6-5 | CASSYSPTDEAFF | TGTGCCAGCAGTTACTCTCCCACGGACGAAGCTTTCTTT
few | TRBD2 | TRBJ2-1 | TRBV29-1 | CSVVVNGRAGYNEQFF | TGCAGCGTTGTAGTCAACGGGAGGGCCGGTTACAATGAGCAGTTCTTC
many | - | TRBJ2-1 | TRBV7-6 | CASSLAWGSSYNEQFF | TGTGCCAGCAGCTTAGCGTGGGGGAGCTCCTACAATGAGCAGTTCTTC
few | TRBD1 | TRBJ2-4 | TRBV5-1 | CASSEGQGQINIQYF | TGCGCCAGCAGCGAGGGACAGGGGCAAATAAACATTCAGTACTTC
few | TRBD1 | TRBJ2-1 | TRBV2 | CASSRDSNEQFF | TGTGCCAGCAGTAGGGACAGCAATGAGCAGTTCTTC
- | TRBD1 | TRBJ1-3 | TRBV25-1 | CASREGAFSGNTIYF | TGTGCCAGCAGGGAGGGGGCCTTCTCTGGAAACACCATATATTTT
- | - | TRBJ2-1 | TRBV7-8 | CASNFGRSGLGEQFF | TGTGCCAGCAACTTCGGGCGTAGCGGCTTAGGCGAGCAGTTCTTC
- | TRBD1 | TRBJ2-7 | TRBV11-2 | CASSFTTGAPREQYF | TGTGCCAGCAGCTTTACGACAGGGGCCCCCCGCGAGCAGTACTTC
- | - | TRBJ2-2 | TRBV10-3 | CAITGTGELFF | TGTGCCATCACTGGCACCGGGGAGCTGTTTTTT
few | - | TRBJ2-2 | TRBV7-2 | CASSLVGTGGELFF | TGTGCCAGCAGCTTAGTGGGTACTGGCGGGGAGCTGTTTTTT
- | - | TRBJ1-3 | TRBV20-1 | CSASGRSSGNTIYF | TGCAGTGCTAGTGGTCGGAGCTCTGGAAACACCATATATTTT
- | - | TRBJ1-1 | TRBV29-1 | CSSRQNTEAFF | TGCAGCTCTAGACAGAACACTGAAGCTTTCTTT
few | - | TRBJ2-7 | TRBV5-6 | CASSLEAPPYEQYF | TGTGCCAGCAGCTTGGAGGCTCCCCCCTACGAGCAGTACTTC
few | - | TRBJ2-3 | TRBV5-1 | CASSLGARPTTDTQYF | TGCGCCAGCAGCTTGGGGGCTAGGCCCACCACAGATACGCAGTATTTT
few | - | TRBJ2-3 | TRBV6-5 | CASSYSRPGLRDTQYF | TGTGCCAGCAGTTACTCGCGCCCCGGACTAAGAGATACGCAGTATTTT